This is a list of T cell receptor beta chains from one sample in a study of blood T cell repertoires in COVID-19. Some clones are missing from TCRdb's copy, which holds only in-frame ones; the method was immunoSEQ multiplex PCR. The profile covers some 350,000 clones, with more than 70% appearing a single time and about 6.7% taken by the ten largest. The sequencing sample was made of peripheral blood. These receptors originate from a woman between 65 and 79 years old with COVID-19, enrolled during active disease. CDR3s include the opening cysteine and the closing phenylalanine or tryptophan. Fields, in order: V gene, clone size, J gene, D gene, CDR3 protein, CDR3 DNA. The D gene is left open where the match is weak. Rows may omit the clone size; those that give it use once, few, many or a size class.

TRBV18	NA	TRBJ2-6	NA	CASSPQIADSSGANVLTF	TGTGCCAGCTCACCACAAATCGCGGACAGCTCTGGGGCCAACGTCCTGACTTTC
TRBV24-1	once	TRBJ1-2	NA	CATSTGSIGYTF	TGTGCCACCAGTACGGGGTCGATTGGCTACACCTTC
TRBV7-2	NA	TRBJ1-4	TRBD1	CASSVRQGADEKLFF	TGTGCCAGCAGCGTCCGACAGGGGGCTGATGAAAAACTGTTTTTT
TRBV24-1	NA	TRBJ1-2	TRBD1	CATSAGTDSPGYTF	TGTGCCACCAGCGCTGGGACAGACTCACCCGGCTACACCTTC
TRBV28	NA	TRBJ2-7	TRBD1	CASSYRDRGREQYF	TGTGCCAGCAGTTACAGGGACAGGGGACGCGAGCAGTACTTC
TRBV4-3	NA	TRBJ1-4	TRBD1	CASSQDLWRPQGMDEKLFF	TGCGCCAGCAGCCAAGATCTTTGGCGACCACAGGGGATGGATGAAAAACTGTTTTTT
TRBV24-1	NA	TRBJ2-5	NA	CATSDPSPRQETQYF	TGTGCCACCAGTGATCCCTCCCCTAGGCAAGAGACCCAGTACTTC
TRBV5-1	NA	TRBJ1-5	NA	CASSLGRGPSEPQHF	TGCGCCAGCAGCCTCGGCAGGGGCCCTTCGGAGCCCCAGCATTTT
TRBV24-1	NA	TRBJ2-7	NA	CATSDRTLGGSYEQYF	TGTGCCACCAGTGACCGGACCCTCGGAGGGTCCTACGAGCAGTACTTC
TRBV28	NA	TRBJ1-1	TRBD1	CASRDRGNGDTEAFF	TGTGCCAGCAGGGACAGGGGGAATGGGGACACTGAAGCTTTCTTT
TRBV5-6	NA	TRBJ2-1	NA	CASSLERLVIHEQFF	TGTGCCAGCAGCTTAGAGAGACTAGTGATCCATGAGCAGTTCTTC
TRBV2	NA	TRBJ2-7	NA	CASSEGSGYEQYF	TGTGCCAGCAGTGAAGGTTCGGGCTACGAGCAGTACTTC
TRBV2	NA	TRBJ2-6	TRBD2	CASSNRLAGVSGANVLTF	TGTGCCAGCAGTAACCGACTAGCGGGGGTCTCTGGGGCCAACGTCCTGACTTTC
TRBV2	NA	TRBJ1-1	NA	CASTGYTEAFF	TGTGCCAGCACAGGGTACACTGAAGCTTTCTTT
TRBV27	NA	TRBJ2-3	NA	CASSYPGALNTDTQYF	TGTGCCAGCAGCTACCCCGGAGCGCTTAACACAGATACGCAGTATTTT
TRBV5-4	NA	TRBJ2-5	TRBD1	CASSSGQGRQETQYF	TGTGCCAGCTCTTCGGGACAGGGGAGGCAAGAGACCCAGTACTTC
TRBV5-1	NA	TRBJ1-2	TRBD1	CASSWTGGYYGYTF	TGCGCCAGCAGCTGGACAGGGGGCTACTATGGCTACACCTTC
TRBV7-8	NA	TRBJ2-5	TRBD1	CASSLPRTGIQETQYF	TGTGCCAGCAGCTTACCTCGGACAGGGATTCAAGAGACCCAGTACTTC
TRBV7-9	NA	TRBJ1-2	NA	CASSGHLLTF	TGTGCCAGCAGTGGACACCTTCTTACCTTC
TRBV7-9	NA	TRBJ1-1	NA	CASSLDRVTEAFF	TGTGCCAGCAGCTTAGACAGGGTAACTGAAGCTTTCTTT
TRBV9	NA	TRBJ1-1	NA	CASSPRQENTEAFF	TGTGCCAGCAGCCCGAGACAGGAGAACACTGAAGCTTTCTTT
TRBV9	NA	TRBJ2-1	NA	CASTPQVSYNEQFF	TGTGCCAGCACCCCGCAGGTTTCCTACAATGAGCAGTTCTTC
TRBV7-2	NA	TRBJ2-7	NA	CASSLFASQGEQYF	TGTGCCAGCAGCTTATTTGCTAGTCAGGGCGAGCAGTACTTC
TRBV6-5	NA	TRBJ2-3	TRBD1	CASSYRQGPDTQYF	TGTGCCAGCAGTTACAGACAGGGACCAGATACGCAGTATTTT
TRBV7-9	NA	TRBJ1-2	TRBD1	CASSLGTGEGYTF	TGTGCCAGCAGCTTAGGGACAGGGGAAGGCTACACCTTC
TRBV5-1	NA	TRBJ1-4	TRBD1	CASSVGTGAEKLFF	TGCGCCAGCAGTGTCGGGACAGGGGCGGAAAAACTGTTTTTT
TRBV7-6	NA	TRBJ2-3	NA	CASSQWSGDTQYF	TGTGCCAGCTCCCAGTGGTCTGGAGATACGCAGTATTTT
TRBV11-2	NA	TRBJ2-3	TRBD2	CASSLEASGSDTQYF	TGTGCCAGCAGCTTAGAGGCTAGCGGGTCAGATACGCAGTATTTT
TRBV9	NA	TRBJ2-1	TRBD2	CASSPNLAGGPYNEQFF	TGTGCCAGCAGCCCGAACCTAGCGGGGGGTCCCTACAATGAGCAGTTCTTC
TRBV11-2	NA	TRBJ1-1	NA	CASSLRSTTNTEAFF	TGTGCCAGCAGCTTAAGGTCGACAACGAACACTGAAGCTTTCTTT
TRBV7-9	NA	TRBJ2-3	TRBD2	CASSDRLAGTTDTQYF	TGTGCCAGCAGCGATCGACTAGCGGGCACCACAGATACGCAGTATTTT
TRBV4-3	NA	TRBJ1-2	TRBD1	CASSQDGQGPYGYTF	TGCGCCAGCAGCCAAGATGGACAGGGTCCCTATGGCTACACCTTC
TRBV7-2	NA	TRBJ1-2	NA	CASSLGWTRDSYGYTF	TGTGCCAGCAGTCTAGGGTGGACGAGGGATAGCTATGGCTACACCTTC
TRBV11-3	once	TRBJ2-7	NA	CASSLDPGSEQYF	TGTGCCAGCAGCTTAGATCCAGGGTCCGAGCAGTACTTC
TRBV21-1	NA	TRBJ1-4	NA	CASSNKWQGALNEKLFF	TGTGCCAGCAGCAACAAATGGCAGGGGGCCCTTAATGAAAAACTGTTTTTT
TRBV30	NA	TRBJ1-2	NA	CAGGTSGYTF	TGTGCCGGGGGGACAAGTGGCTACACCTTC
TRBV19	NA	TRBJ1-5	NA	CASKVQGRDQPQHF	TGTGCCAGTAAAGTCCAGGGGAGAGATCAGCCCCAGCATTTT
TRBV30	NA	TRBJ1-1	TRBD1	CAWSVEGTGDVVPEAFF	TGTGCCTGGAGTGTTGAGGGGACAGGGGACGTGGTTCCTGAAGCTTTCTTT
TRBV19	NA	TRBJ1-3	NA	CASSIADSGNTIYF	TGTGCCAGTAGTATAGCAGACTCTGGAAACACCATATATTTT
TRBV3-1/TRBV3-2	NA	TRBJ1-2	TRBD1	CASSHGQGGGYTF	TGTGCCAGCAGCCATGGACAGGGAGGCGGCTACACCTTC
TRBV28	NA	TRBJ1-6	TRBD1	CASSSPGGTGGSPLHF	TGTGCCAGCAGTTCCCCGGGGGGAACAGGGGGTTCACCCCTCCACTTT
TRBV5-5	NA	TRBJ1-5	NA	CASSPSTGVNQPQHF	TGTGCCAGCAGCCCCTCGACAGGTGTCAATCAGCCCCAGCATTTT
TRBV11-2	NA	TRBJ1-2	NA	CASSLMGANYGYTF	TGTGCCAGCAGCTTAATGGGAGCTAACTATGGCTACACCTTC
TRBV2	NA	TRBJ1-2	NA	CASSDLRDFGYTF	TGTGCCAGCAGTGACCTCCGGGATTTTGGCTACACCTTC
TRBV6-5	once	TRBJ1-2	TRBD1	CASSSRQGQGYTF	TGTGCCAGCAGTTCCAGACAGGGCCAGGGCTACACCTTC
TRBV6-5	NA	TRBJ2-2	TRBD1	CASSRVQGDTGELFF	TGTGCCAGCAGTAGAGTTCAGGGGGACACCGGGGAGCTGTTTTTT
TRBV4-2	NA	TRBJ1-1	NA	CASSQDRGSEAFF	TGTGCCAGCAGCCAAGATAGAGGGTCTGAAGCTTTCTTT
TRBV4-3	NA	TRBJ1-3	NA	CASSQGSQFGNTIYF	TGCGCCAGCAGCCAAGGGTCGCAGTTTGGAAACACCATATATTTT
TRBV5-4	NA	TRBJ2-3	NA	CASSLALSRGSDTQYF	TGTGCCAGCAGCTTGGCGTTGAGCAGGGGTTCAGATACGCAGTATTTT
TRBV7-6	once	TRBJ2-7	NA	CASTPPGSYEQYF	TGTGCCAGCACTCCCCCGGGGTCCTACGAGCAGTACTTC